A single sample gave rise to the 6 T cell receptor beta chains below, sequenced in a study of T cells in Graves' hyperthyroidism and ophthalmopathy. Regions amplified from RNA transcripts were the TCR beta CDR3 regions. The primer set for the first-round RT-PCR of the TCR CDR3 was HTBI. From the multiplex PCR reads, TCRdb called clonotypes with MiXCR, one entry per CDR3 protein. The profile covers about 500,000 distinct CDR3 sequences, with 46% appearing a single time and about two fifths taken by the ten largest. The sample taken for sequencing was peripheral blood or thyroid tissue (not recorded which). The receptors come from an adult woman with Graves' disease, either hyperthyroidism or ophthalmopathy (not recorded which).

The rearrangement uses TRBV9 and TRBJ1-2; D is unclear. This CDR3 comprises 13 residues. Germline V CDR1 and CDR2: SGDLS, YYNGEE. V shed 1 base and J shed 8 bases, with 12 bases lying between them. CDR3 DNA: TGTGCCAGCAGCGTACACAATCAAGGGGGCTACACCTTC. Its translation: CASSVHNQGGYTF.

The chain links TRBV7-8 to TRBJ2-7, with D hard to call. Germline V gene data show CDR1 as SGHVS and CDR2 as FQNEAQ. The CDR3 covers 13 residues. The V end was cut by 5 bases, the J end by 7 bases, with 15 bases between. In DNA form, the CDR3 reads TGTGCCAGCAGCAAAGGCGCGGTAAAGGAGCAGTACTTC. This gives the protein CASSKGAVKEQYF. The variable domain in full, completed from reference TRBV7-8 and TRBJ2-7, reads GAGVSQSPRYKVAKRGQDVALRCDPISGHVSLFWYQQALGQGPEFLTYFQNEAQLDKSGLPSDRFFAERPEGSVSTLKIQRTQQEDSAVYLCASSKGAVKEQYFGPGTRLTVT.

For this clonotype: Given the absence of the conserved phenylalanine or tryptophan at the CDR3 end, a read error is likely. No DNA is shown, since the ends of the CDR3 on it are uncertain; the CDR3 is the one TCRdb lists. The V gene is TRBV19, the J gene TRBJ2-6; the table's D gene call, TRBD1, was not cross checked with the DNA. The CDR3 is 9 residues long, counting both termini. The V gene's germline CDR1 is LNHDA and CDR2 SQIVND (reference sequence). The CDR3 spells CASSISWDT.

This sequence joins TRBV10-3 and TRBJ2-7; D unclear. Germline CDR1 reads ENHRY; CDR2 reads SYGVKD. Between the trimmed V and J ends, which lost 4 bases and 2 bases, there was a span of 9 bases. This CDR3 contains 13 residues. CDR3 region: CAISALITYEQYF. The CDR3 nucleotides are TGTGCCATCAGTGCGCTTATAACCTACGAGCAGTACTTC.

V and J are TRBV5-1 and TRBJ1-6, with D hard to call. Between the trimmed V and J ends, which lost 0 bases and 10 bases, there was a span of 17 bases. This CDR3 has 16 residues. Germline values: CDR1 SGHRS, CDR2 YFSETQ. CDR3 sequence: CASSLDKIRWFSPLHF. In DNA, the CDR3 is TGCGCCAGCAGCTTGGACAAGATACGATGGTTCTCACCCCTCCACTTT.

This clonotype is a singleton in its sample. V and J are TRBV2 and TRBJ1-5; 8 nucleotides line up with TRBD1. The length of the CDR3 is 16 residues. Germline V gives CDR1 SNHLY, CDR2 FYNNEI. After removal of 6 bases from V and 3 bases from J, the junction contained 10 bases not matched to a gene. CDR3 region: CASRLTGDRANQPQHF. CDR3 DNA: TGTGCCAGCAGGCTGACAGGGGACAGAGCCAATCAGCCCCAGCATTTT.